This is a list of T cell receptor beta chains from one sample in a study of control samples from healthy donors and cancer patients. Clones were read by immunoSEQ multiplex PCR, and TCRdb kept only the in-frame ones, dropping some. The sample gives around 250,000 clones, approximately 80% of which show up once; approximately 12% is in the top ten. Source material: PBMCs. The receptors shown here come from a woman aged 55-70 years with lung cancer. Each CDR3 is given with its conserved first and last residue. The D gene is left open where the match is weak. The size field is filled for only some rows; it gives once, few, many or a size class.

cdr3_aa cdr3_nt clone_size v_call d_call j_call
CASSLLDVSGELFF TGTGCCAGCAGCTTATTAGATGTCAGCGGGGAGCTGTTTTTT NA TRBV7-3 NA TRBJ2-2
CASSEARADTEAFF TGTGCCAGCAGTGAAGCGAGGGCGGACACTGAAGCTTTCTTT NA TRBV6-1 NA TRBJ1-1
CASSLAERANTEAFF TGTGCCAGCAGCTTGGCCGAGAGGGCGAACACTGAAGCTTTCTTT NA TRBV5-4 NA TRBJ1-1
CASRDGQGRYGYTF TGTGCCAGTAGGGACGGACAGGGGAGGTATGGCTACACCTTC NA TRBV19 TRBD1 TRBJ1-2
CASSSAMDSPLHF TGTGCCAGCAGCTCGGCTATGGATTCACCCCTCCACTTT NA TRBV5-4 NA TRBJ1-6
CASSPTGGNYNEQFF TGTGCCAGCAGTCCAACAGGGGGCAACTACAATGAGCAGTTCTTC NA TRBV6-5 TRBD1 TRBJ2-1
CASSYARDSVDTQYF TGTGCCAGCAGTTACGCGAGGGATTCCGTAGATACGCAGTATTTT once TRBV6-2/TRBV6-3 NA TRBJ2-3
CASSGGASTDTQYF TGTGCCAGCAGCGGGGGGGCTAGCACAGATACGCAGTATTTT NA TRBV6-5 TRBD2 TRBJ2-3
CASSLPAGGYEQYF TGTGCCAGCAGCTTACCTGCAGGGGGCTACGAGCAGTACTTC NA TRBV7-8 TRBD1 TRBJ2-7
CASSIGTAYNEQFF TGTGCCAGTAGTATTGGGACAGCCTACAATGAGCAGTTCTTC NA TRBV19 TRBD1 TRBJ2-1
CASSLPRVGYTF TGTGCCAGCAGTTTACCTAGGGTTGGCTACACCTTC once TRBV28 NA TRBJ1-2
CASSPGTDYGYTF TGTGCCAGCAGTCCCGGGACGGACTATGGCTACACCTTC NA TRBV3-1/TRBV3-2 NA TRBJ1-2
CASSSRQGRTETQYF TGTGCCAGCAGCTCAAGACAGGGGCGGACGGAGACCCAGTACTTC NA TRBV7-8 TRBD1 TRBJ2-5
CAWSAGQGSTDTQYF TGTGCCTGGAGCGCGGGACAGGGAAGCACAGATACGCAGTATTTT few TRBV30 TRBD1 TRBJ2-3
CASRPERGQVLSYTF TGTGCCAGCAGGCCCGAAAGGGGACAGGTCCTTTCCTACACCTTC once TRBV28 TRBD1 TRBJ1-2
CASSPRDRGPRNEQFF TGTGCCAGCAGCCCCCGGGACAGGGGGCCAAGGAATGAGCAGTTCTTC NA TRBV7-9 TRBD1 TRBJ2-1
CASSGLLNTEAFF TGTGCCAGCAGCGGATTACTGAACACTGAAGCTTTCTTT NA TRBV11-2 NA TRBJ1-1
CATSRDYRLADTQYF TGTGCCACCAGCAGAGATTATCGACTGGCAGATACGCAGTATTTT NA TRBV15 NA TRBJ2-3
CASSQVGATSREQFF TGTGCCAGCAGCCAAGTGGGAGCGACTAGCAGAGAGCAGTTCTTC NA TRBV4-2 TRBD2 TRBJ2-1
CASSFLPLSSYNEQFF TGTGCCAGCAGCTTTTTGCCTCTGAGCTCCTACAATGAGCAGTTCTTC once TRBV7-9 NA TRBJ2-1
CASSSQMMREQYF TGTGCCAGCAGCTCCCAGATGATGCGAGAGCAGTACTTC NA TRBV5-4 NA TRBJ2-7
CASSPFEGKAMNTEAFF TGTGCCAGCAGCCCCTTTGAGGGAAAGGCTATGAACACTGAAGCTTTCTTT NA TRBV11-2 NA TRBJ1-1
CASSSQGADTDTQYF TGTGCTAGCAGCTCCCAGGGGGCTGACACAGATACGCAGTATTTT NA TRBV7-7 TRBD1 TRBJ2-3
CASSFKGRGTEAFF TGTGCCAGCAGTTTCAAGGGGCGCGGGACTGAAGCTTTCTTT NA TRBV28 NA TRBJ1-1
CAISETGSYSNQPQHF TGTGCCATCAGTGAGACCGGGTCCTATAGCAATCAGCCCCAGCATTTT NA TRBV10-3 NA TRBJ1-5
CASSSSLLLAPYEQYF TGTGCCAGTAGTTCCTCGTTACTCCTAGCCCCCTACGAGCAGTACTTC NA TRBV19 NA TRBJ2-7
CASSLGTGDSPLHF TGTGCCAGCAGCCTAGGGACAGGGGATTCACCCCTCCACTTT NA TRBV3-1/TRBV3-2 TRBD1 TRBJ1-6
CASSVELDRTSSYNSPLHF TGTGCCAGCAGCGTAGAATTGGACAGGACAAGCTCCTATAATTCACCCCTCCACTTT NA TRBV9 TRBD1 TRBJ1-6
CASSPDVGYYEQYF TGTGCCAGCAGCCCCGATGTGGGGTACTACGAGCAGTACTTC NA TRBV7-9 NA TRBJ2-7
CASSINPTQADTQYF TGCGCCAGCAGCATCAACCCAACCCAGGCAGATACGCAGTATTTT once TRBV5-1 NA TRBJ2-3
CASSLKLKAQETQYF TGTGCCAGCAGCTTAAAACTGAAAGCGCAAGAGACCCAGTACTTC NA TRBV7-9 NA TRBJ2-5
CASSQTSGGATDTQYF TGTGCCAGCAGCCAAACTAGCGGGGGGGCCACAGATACGCAGTATTTT NA TRBV7-9 TRBD2 TRBJ2-3
CASSYTGLAGGYEQFF TGTGCCAGCAGTTACACGGGACTAGCGGGAGGCTATGAGCAGTTCTTC NA TRBV6-5 TRBD2 TRBJ2-1